This TCR beta chain is from a study of tumor and adjacent non-tumor tissue in lung cancer. Study as a whole: The cohort had approximately 13 adenocarcinoma, 2 squamous cell and 1 small cell patients.

The ends lost 4 bases at V and 5 bases at J; junction bases unmatched: 7. CDR3 length: 14 residues. Germline V lookup: CDR1 SGHRS, CDR2 YFSETQ. Three rounds of nested PCR, following a modified ARM-PCR protocol, produced the TCRbeta library. TCRdb used MiXCR to reprocess the multiplex PCR reads, holding one entry per CDR3 protein. The table shows approximately 120,000 distinct CDR3 sequences, with 60% to 70% occurring only once. This clonotype was observed a few times. The target antigen is unknown. General study findings and limits: Tumor tissue had significantly higher TCR diversity than normal lung.

RNA was extracted from bulk tissue without any cell sorting. Distant lung tissue was collected more than 3 cm away from the tumor edge. The source of this sequence is a man aged 55 to 69 with non-small cell lung cancer. This chain uses TRBV5-1 with TRBJ2-7, with 9 bases fitting TRBD1. The source material was distant non-tumor lung tissue. Here the CDR3 reads CASSPGQGVDEQYF. The CDR3 coding sequence is TGCGCCAGCAGCCCGGGACAGGGTGTAGACGAGCAGTACTTC. Using reference TRBV5-1 and TRBJ2-7 for the parts outside the CDR3, the full variable domain is KAGVTQTPRYLIKTRGQQVTLSCSPISGHRSVSWYQQTPGQGLQFLFEYFSETQRNKGNFPGRFSGRQFSNSRSEMNVSTLELGDSALYLCASSPGQGVDEQYFGPGTRLTVT.